This record looks at one T cell receptor beta chain sequence and its context. Its antigen is as yet unknown. TCRdb re-analysed the 5' RACE reads in MiXCR, keeping a single row per CDR3 protein. The sample has some 400,000 distinct CDR3 sequences, 15% to 20% seen once; the top ten hold roughly a sixth. CDR1 LGHDT and CDR2 YNNKEL come from the germline V gene (reference sequence). Between the trimmed V and J ends, which lost 5 bases and 5 bases, there was a span of 9 bases. The CDR3 has 12 residues. The data were obtained in a study of T cells after yellow fever vaccination. Study at large: Where fractions had low cell numbers, libraries were prepared from them with the SMART-Seq v4 Ultra Low Input RNA kit. Study findings and constraints: Highly abundant clonotypes carried over from the bulk population could end up in FACS-sorted repertoires as contaminants.

The starting material was PBMCs, obtained before the yellow fever booster vaccination. This clonotype was sampled from a man in his late teens or twenties who received the YFV17D yellow fever vaccine. The chain combines TRBV3-1 with TRBJ2-5; unclear D gene. CDR3 residues: CASSSHVETQYF. The CDR3 DNA is TGTGCCAGCAGCTCCCATGTGGAGACCCAGTACTTC.